A selection of T cell receptor beta chains follows, all from one sample in a study of OX40 agonist ivuxolimab in advanced cancers. Measured with immunoSEQ multiplex PCR; TCRdb has only the in-frame clones, and not every one. This sample carries roughly 60,000 clones, around 87% of them seen once, and the ten largest clones take around 5%. Source: CD4+ or CD8+ T cells sorted from blood, taken in a trial of the OX40 agonist ivuxolimab. These receptors all come from an adult with an advanced solid tumor such as melanoma, head and neck, liver or kidney cancer. Each CDR3 is given with its conserved first and last residue. A D gene is named only where the DNA matches it firmly. Clone size appears in some rows only: once, few, many, or a class for an expanded clone.

abundance,v_gene,d_gene,j_gene,CDR3aa,CDR3nt
NA,TRBV13,NA,TRBJ1-2,CASSLGGSTANYGYTF,TGTGCCAGCAGCTTAGGCGGCAGCACCGCTAACTATGGCTACACCTTC
NA,TRBV13,NA,TRBJ2-1,CASSRGGGWNEQFF,TGTGCCAGCAGCCGGGGTGGTGGGTGGAATGAGCAGTTCTTC
once,TRBV29-1,TRBD2,TRBJ2-5,CSAFLAGGLETQYF,TGCAGCGCCTTCTTAGCGGGGGGATTGGAGACCCAGTACTTC
NA,TRBV7-3,TRBD1,TRBJ2-3,CASSSGQSDTQYF,TGTGCCAGCAGCTCGGGACAGTCAGATACGCAGTATTTT
NA,TRBV11-2,TRBD1,TRBJ1-2,CASSGTAIYTF,TGTGCCAGCAGCGGGACAGCCATTTACACCTTC
NA,TRBV5-4,NA,TRBJ2-7,CASSLYRGGEQYF,TGTGCCAGCAGCTTGTACAGGGGGGGCGAGCAGTACTTC
NA,TRBV6-5,TRBD1,TRBJ2-7,CASSLRQGGVYEQYF,TGTGCCAGCAGTTTAAGACAGGGCGGCGTCTACGAGCAGTACTTC
NA,TRBV4-1,TRBD2,TRBJ2-2,CASSRTYSAGPSNTGELFF,TGCGCCAGCAGCCGTACCTATTCAGCGGGACCTTCGAACACCGGGGAGCTGTTTTTT
NA,TRBV6-6,TRBD1,TRBJ1-2,CASSSEQGNYGYTF,TGTGCCAGCAGTTCCGAACAGGGGAACTATGGCTACACCTTC
NA,TRBV19,NA,TRBJ2-6,CASRAQGTLLAFGANVLTF,TGTGCCAGCCGAGCCCAGGGGACTCTTCTTGCTTTTGGGGCCAACGTCCTGACTTTC
few,TRBV27,NA,TRBJ1-5,CASSFGGNSNQPQHF,TGTGCCAGCAGTTTCGGTGGCAATAGCAATCAGCCCCAGCATTTT
NA,TRBV9,NA,TRBJ2-1,CASSVDPTSLYHEQFF,TGTGCCAGCAGCGTAGATCCTACTAGCTTATACCATGAGCAGTTCTTC
few,TRBV7-9,TRBD1,TRBJ2-1,CASSLDREWNEQFF,TGTGCCAGCAGCTTGGACAGGGAATGGAATGAGCAGTTCTTC
NA,TRBV7-2,TRBD1,TRBJ2-4,CASSSYRDRNIQYF,TGTGCCAGCAGCAGCTACCGGGACAGGAACATTCAGTACTTC
once,TRBV28,NA,TRBJ2-1,CASRSGRTIYNEQFF,TGTGCCAGCAGGAGCGGGCGGACCATCTACAATGAGCAGTTCTTC
NA,TRBV7-9,TRBD2,TRBJ2-3,CATSSGPTDTQYF,TGTGCCACTTCTAGCGGACCCACAGATACGCAGTATTTT
few,TRBV5-8,NA,TRBJ1-1,CASSLRGQMNTEAFF,TGTGCCAGCAGCTTGAGGGGACAAATGAACACTGAAGCTTTCTTT
NA,TRBV5-1,NA,TRBJ2-5,CASSLIGGGLDGTQYF,TGCGCCAGCAGCCTGATCGGGGGCGGACTAGACGGGACCCAGTACTTC
NA,TRBV6-6,NA,TRBJ2-7,CASSLQAEQYF,TGTGCCAGCAGTTTACAAGCCGAGCAGTACTTC
NA,TRBV5-4,NA,TRBJ1-1,CASSLETGYTEAFF,TGTGCCAGCAGCTTGGAAACAGGGTACACTGAAGCTTTCTTT
few,TRBV16,NA,TRBJ1-6,CASSQSLGTPLHF,TGTGCCAGCAGCCAATCACTCGGGACACCCCTCCACTTT
NA,TRBV2,TRBD2,TRBJ2-1,CAGGLAPDNEQFF,TGTGCCGGCGGACTAGCGCCGGACAATGAGCAGTTCTTC
few,TRBV6-1,NA,TRBJ2-2,CASSEFLGGTGELFF,TGTGCCAGCAGTGAATTTTTGGGGGGAACCGGGGAGCTGTTTTTT
NA,TRBV5-4,NA,TRBJ1-6,CASSLAGPSPLHF,TGTGCCAGCAGCTTGGCCGGACCCTCACCCCTCCACTTT
NA,TRBV11-2,NA,TRBJ2-7,CASSFGTPGYEQYF,TGTGCCAGCAGCTTTGGGACACCGGGCTACGAGCAGTACTTC
NA,TRBV23-1,TRBD1,TRBJ2-1,CASSTGANRQFF,TGCGCCAGCAGCACAGGGGCGAATCGGCAGTTCTTC